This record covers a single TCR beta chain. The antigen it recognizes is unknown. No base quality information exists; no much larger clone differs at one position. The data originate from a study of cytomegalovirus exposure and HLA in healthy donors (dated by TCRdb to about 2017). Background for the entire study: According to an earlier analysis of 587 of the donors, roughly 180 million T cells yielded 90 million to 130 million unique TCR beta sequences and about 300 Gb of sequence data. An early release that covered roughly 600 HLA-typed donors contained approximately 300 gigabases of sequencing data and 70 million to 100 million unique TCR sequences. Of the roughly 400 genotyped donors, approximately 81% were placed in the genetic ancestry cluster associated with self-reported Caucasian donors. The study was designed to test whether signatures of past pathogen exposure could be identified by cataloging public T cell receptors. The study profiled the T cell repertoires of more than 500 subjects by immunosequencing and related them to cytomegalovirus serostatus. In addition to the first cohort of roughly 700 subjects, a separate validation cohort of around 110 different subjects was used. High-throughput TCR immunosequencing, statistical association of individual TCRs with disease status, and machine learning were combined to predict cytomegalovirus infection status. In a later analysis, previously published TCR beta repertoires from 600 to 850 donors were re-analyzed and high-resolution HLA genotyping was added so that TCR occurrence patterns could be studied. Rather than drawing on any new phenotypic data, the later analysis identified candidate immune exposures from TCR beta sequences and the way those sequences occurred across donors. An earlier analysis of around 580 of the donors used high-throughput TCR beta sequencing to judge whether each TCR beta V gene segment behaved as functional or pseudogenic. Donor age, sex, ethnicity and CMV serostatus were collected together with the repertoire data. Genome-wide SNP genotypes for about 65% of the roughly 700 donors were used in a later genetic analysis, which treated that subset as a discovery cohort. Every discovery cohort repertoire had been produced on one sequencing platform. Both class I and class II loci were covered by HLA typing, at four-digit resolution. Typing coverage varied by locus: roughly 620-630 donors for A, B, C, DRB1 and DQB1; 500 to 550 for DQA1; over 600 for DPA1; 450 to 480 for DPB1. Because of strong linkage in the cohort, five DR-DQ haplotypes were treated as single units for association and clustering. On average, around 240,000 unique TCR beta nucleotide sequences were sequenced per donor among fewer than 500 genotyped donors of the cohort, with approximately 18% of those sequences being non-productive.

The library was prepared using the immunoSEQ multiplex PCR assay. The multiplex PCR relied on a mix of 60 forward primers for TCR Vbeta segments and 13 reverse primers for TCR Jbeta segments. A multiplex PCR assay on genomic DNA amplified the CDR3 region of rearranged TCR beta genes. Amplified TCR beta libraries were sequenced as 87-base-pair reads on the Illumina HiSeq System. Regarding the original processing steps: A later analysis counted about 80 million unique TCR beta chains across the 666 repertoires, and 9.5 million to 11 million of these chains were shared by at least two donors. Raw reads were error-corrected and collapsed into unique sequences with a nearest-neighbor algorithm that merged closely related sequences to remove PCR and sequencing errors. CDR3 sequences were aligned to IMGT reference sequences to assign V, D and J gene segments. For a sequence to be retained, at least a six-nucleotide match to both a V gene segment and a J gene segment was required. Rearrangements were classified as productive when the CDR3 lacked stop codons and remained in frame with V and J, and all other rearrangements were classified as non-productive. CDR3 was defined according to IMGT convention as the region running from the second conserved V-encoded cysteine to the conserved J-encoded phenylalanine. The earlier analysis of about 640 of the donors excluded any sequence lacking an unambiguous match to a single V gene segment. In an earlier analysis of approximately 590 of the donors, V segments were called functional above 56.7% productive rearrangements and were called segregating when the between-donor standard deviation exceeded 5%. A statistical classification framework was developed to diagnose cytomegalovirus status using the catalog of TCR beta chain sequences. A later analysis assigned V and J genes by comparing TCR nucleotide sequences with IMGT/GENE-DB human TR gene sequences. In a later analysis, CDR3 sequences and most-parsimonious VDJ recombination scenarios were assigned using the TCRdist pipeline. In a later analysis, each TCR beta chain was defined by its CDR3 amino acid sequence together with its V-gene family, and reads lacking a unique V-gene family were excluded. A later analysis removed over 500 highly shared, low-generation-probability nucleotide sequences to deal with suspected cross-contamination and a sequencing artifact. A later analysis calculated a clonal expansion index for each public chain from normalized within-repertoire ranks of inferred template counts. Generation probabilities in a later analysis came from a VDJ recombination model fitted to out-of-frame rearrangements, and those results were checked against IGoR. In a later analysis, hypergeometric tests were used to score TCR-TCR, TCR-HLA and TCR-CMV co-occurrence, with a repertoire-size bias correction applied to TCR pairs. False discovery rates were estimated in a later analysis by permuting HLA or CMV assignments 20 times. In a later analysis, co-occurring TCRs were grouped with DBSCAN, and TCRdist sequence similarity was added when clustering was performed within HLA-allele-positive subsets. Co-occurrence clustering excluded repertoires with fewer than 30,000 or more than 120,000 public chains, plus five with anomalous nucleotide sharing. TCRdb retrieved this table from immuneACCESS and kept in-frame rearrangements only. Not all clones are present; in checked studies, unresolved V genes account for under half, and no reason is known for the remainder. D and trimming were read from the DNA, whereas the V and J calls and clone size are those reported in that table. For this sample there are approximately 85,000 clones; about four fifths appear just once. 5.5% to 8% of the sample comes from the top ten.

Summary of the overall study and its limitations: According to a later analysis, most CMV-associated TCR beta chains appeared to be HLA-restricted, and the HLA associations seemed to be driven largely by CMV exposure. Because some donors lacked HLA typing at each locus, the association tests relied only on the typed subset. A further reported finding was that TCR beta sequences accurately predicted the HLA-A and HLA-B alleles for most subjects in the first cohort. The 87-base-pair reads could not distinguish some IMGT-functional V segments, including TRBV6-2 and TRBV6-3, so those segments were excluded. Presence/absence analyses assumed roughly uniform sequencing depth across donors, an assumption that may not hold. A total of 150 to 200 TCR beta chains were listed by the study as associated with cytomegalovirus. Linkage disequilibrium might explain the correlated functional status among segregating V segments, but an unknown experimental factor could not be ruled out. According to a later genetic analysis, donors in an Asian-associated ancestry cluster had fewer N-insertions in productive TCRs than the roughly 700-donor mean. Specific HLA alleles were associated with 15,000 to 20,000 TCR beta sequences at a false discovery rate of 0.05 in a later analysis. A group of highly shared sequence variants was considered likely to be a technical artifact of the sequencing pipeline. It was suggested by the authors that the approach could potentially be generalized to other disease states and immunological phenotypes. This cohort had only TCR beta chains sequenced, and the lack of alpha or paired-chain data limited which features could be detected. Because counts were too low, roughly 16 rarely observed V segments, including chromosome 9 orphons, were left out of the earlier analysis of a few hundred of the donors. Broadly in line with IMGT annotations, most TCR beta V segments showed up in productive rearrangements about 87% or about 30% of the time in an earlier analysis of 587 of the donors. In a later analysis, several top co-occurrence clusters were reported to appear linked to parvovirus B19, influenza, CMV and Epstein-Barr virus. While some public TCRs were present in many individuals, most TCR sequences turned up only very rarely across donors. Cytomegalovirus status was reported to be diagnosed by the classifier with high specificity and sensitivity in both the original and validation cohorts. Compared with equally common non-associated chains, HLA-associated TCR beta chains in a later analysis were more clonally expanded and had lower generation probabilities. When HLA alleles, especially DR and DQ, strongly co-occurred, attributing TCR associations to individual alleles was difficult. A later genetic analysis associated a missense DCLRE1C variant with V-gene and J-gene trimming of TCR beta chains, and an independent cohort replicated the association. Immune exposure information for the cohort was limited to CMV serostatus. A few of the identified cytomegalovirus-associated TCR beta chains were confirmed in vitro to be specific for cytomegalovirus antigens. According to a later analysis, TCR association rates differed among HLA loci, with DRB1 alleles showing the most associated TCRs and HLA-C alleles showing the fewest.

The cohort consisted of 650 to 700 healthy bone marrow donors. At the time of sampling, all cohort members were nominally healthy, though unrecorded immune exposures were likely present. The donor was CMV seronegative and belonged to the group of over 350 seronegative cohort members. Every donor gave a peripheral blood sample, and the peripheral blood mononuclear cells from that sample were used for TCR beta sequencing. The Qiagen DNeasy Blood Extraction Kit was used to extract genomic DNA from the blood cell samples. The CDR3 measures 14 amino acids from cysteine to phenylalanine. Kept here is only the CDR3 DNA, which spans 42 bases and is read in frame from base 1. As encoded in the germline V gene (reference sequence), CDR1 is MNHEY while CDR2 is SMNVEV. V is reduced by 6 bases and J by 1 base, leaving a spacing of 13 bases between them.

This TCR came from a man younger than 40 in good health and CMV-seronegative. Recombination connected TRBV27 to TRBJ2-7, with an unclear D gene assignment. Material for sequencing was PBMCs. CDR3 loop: CASRHISKSYEQYF. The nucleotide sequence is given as TGTGCCAGCAGACACATTTCAAAGTCCTACGAGCAGTACTTC.